The clone carrying this T cell receptor (beta chain) was picked up a small number of times. Its antigen is currently unknown. This sample is part of a study of T cell repertoires in cytomegalovirus infection. Study context: CMV infection plus the matching HLA type was flagged by public TCR beta signatures. Findings of the study overall: In two of eight donors, the top clonotype was HLA-C-restricted CMV-specific. CMV carriers having the relevant HLA were flagged by cumulative public TCR beta family frequency.

Using its own MiXCR run on the reads, TCRdb lists one record per CDR3 protein. Seen here are just under 550,000 distinct CDR3 sequences, approximately 25% observed once, and the top ten hold around 13%. Germline V lookup: CDR1 MDHEN, CDR2 SYDVKM. With 1 base clipped from V and 12 bases from J, the junction kept 6 bases outside the gene matches. The CDR3 is 14 residues long. The sample consisted of PBMCs. This receptor was taken from a human donor in good health (CMV status not recorded). Some clones in this sample may be carry-over from other donors' samples. The genes are TRBV28 and TRBJ2-1; TRBD2 aligns across 10 bases. For the CDR3, the DNA is TGTGCCAGCAGTTTATCTAGCGGGAGAGGTCGGCAGTTCTTC. Translated: CASSLSSGRGRQFF.